The 30 T cell receptor beta chains below come from one sample, sequenced in a study of cytomegalovirus exposure and HLA in healthy donors. PCR primers comprised 60 Vbeta and 13 Jbeta primers. Data came from immunoSEQ multiplex PCR; TCRdb stores just in-frame clones and leaves some out. The sample lists approximately 120,000 clones; more than 80% were seen once. The sequenced material came from PBMCs. The receptors here all came from a man aged 30-40 years in good health and CMV-seropositive.

This clone was detected once. The gene calls are TRBV7-3 and TRBJ2-1; 12 positions match TRBD2. Germline lookup yields CDR1 SGHTA and CDR2 FQGTGA. Trimming took 5 bases from V and 7 from J; bases not matched to a gene: 6. This CDR3 is 15 amino acids long. The CDR3 coding sequence is TGTGCCAGCAGCGCCCTAGCGGGGGGGTATAATGAGCAGTTCTTC. As protein: CASSALAGGYNEQFF. The variable domain in full, completed from reference TRBV7-3 and TRBJ2-1, reads GAGVSQTPSNKVTEKGKYVELRCDPISGHTALYWYRQSLGQGPEFLIYFQGTGAADDSGLPNDRFFAVRPEGSVSTLKIQRTERGDSAVYLCASSALAGGYNEQFFGPGTRLTVL.

V gene TRBV29-1 combines with J gene TRBJ1-5; D is unresolved. The CDR3 runs to 13 residues. Deletions cut 5 bases from V and 2 bases from J, with 10 bases between. Germline-derived CDR1 and CDR2 are SQVTM and ANQGSEA. CDR3 DNA sequence: TGCAGCGTTTCATTCGGGGGCAATCAGCCCCAGCATTTT. This translates into CSVSFGGNQPQHF.

This clone was seen just once. The chain employs TRBV2 and TRBJ2-3, with TRBD2 identical over 7 bases. The germline V gene encodes CDR1 SNHLY and CDR2 FYNNEI. The CDR3 runs to 15 residues. Losses at the gene ends were 5 bases for V and 2 bases for J; bases not matched to a gene: 7. This CDR3 reads CASSRISGVTDTQYF. The CDR3 DNA sequence: TGTGCCAGCAGTCGGATCAGCGGGGTCACAGATACGCAGTATTTT.

The V and J genes are TRBV19 and TRBJ1-2, with a weak D call TRBD1 (5 bases). Germline CDR1 LNHDA, CDR2 SQIVND (reference sequence). CDR3 size: 16 residues. Deletions cut 5 bases from V and 0 bases from J, with 16 bases between. CDR3 coding DNA: TGTGCCAGTAGTGTGCCGGGACTCCATACTAACTATGGCTACACCTTC. It codes for CASSVPGLHTNYGYTF. Variable domain in full (rest from reference TRBV19 and TRBJ1-2): DGGITQSPKYLFRKEGQNVTLSCEQNLNHDAMYWYRQDPGQGLRLIYYSQIVNDFQKGDIAEGYSVSREKKESFPLTVTSAQKNPTAFYLCASSVPGLHTNYGYTFGSGTRLTVV.

The chain recombines TRBV12-5 with TRBJ1-2; D not resolved. V lost 3 bases and J lost 2, with 10 bases in between. Germline V gives CDR1 LGHNT, CDR2 FRNRAP. The CDR3 has 14 amino acids. The DNA of the CDR3 is TGTGCTAGTGGTTTACCCGCTGCGAACTATGGCTACACCTTC. Residues: CASGLPAANYGYTF.

This clone was counted a few times. This chain joins TRBV4-1 and TRBJ2-7; TRBD2 matches at 13 bases. Looked up from germline, CDR1 is MGHRA and CDR2 is YSYEKL. The CDR3 covers 18 residues. Trimming cost V 0 bases and J 5 bases; bases outside gene matches: 10. This CDR3 reads CASSQDMTSGGWLHEQYF. The CDR3 DNA reads TGCGCCAGCAGCCAAGATATGACTAGCGGGGGGTGGCTCCACGAGCAGTACTTC.

The rearrangement joins TRBV4-1 to TRBJ2-7; D may be TRBD1 (6 bases). The CDR3 consists of 18 residues. Trimming left V 1 base short and J 4 bases short, with 23 bases between. Looked up from germline, CDR1 is MGHRA and CDR2 is YSYEKL. The CDR3 is CASSQGWPGAGAMYEQYF. Here the CDR3 DNA reads TGCGCCAGCAGCCAAGGTTGGCCCGGGGCAGGGGCTATGTACGAGCAGTACTTC.

The J gene is TRBJ2-6, the V gene TRBV5-6, with 7 bases aligning to TRBD2. Germline values: CDR1 SGHDT, CDR2 YYEEEE. This CDR3 contains 16 residues. The V gene end was trimmed by 4 bases and the J gene end by 5 bases; junction bases not matched to a gene: 9. Written as DNA, the CDR3 is TGTGCCAGCAGCCCGTATGGGGGGGACTGGGCCAACGTCCTGACTTTC. Amino acids: CASSPYGGDWANVLTF.

A word on this clone: The junction departs from germline at one end; a sequencing error may be responsible. V usage is TRBV7-9 and J usage is TRBJ1-2; D is possibly TRBD1 (5 bases). The CDR3 is made up of 15 amino acids. CDR1 is SEHNR and CDR2 is FQNEAQ in the germline V gene (reference sequence). The CDR3 loop reads CSSSLAGGSNYGYTF. CDR3 nucleotide sequence: TGTTCCAGCAGCTTAGCGGGGGGTTCAAACTATGGCTACACCTTC.

V and J are TRBV19 and TRBJ1-3, with 8 bases matching TRBD1. Germline CDR1 is LNHDA and CDR2 is SQIVND (reference sequence). The trim removed 5 bases at V and 0 bases at J, leaving 6 bases unmatched. The CDR3 has 16 residues. CDR3 DNA sequence: TGTGCCAGTAGTGCCCGACAGGGGTCCTCTGGAAACACCATATATTTT. It specifies CASSARQGSSGNTIYF.

The CDR3, as DNA: TGTGCCAGCAGCTTCGGACAGGGGGGCAATGAGCAGTTCTTC. It codes for CASSFGQGGNEQFF. V usage is TRBV5-6 and J usage is TRBJ2-1, with TRBD1 identical over 10 bases. V lost 2 bases to trimming and J lost 6 bases; unmatched junction nucleotides: 2. The CDR3 covers 14 residues. Germline V gives CDR1 SGHDT, CDR2 YYEEEE.

This chain joins TRBV28 and TRBJ2-7; TRBD1 matches at 9 bases. The J segment lost 3 bases and the V segment lost 6 bases, leaving 12 bases of the junction unmatched. CDR3 size: 16 residues. Germline lookup yields CDR1 MDHEN and CDR2 SYDVKM. CDR3 sequence (DNA): TGTGCCAGCAGATCTTACCGGACAGGGGCTAGCTACGAGCAGTACTTC. The encoded protein is CASRSYRTGASYEQYF.

J is TRBJ2-4 and V is TRBV9; TRBD2 aligns across 12 bases. J lost 6 bases, V lost 3 bases, and 4 bases had no gene match. CDR1 is SGDLS and CDR2 is YYNGEE in the germline V gene. The CDR3 contains 15 residues. The CDR3 loop reads CASSASGGARNIQYF. CDR3 in DNA: TGTGCCAGCAGCGCTAGCGGGGGGGCTCGAAACATTCAGTACTTC.

This chain uses TRBV20-1 with TRBJ1-1, with D unclear. This CDR3 is 11 amino acids long. The germline CDR1 and CDR2 sequences are DFQATT and SNEGSKA (reference sequence). With 6 bases removed from V and 3 bases from J, the gap between germline ends came to 8 bases. This CDR3 reads CSAAGYTEAFF. CDR3 nucleotide sequence: TGCAGTGCCGCGGGTTACACTGAAGCTTTCTTT.

The gene calls are TRBV7-9 and TRBJ1-2; D is undetermined. Germline V CDR1 and CDR2: SEHNR, FQNEAQ (reference sequence). The CDR3 spans 14 residues. Trimming removed 7 bases from V and 5 bases from J, with 17 bases in between. The CDR3 sequence: CASTSPAARYGYTF. The CDR3 DNA sequence: TGTGCCAGCACCAGCCCCGCTGCCAGGTATGGCTACACCTTC.

The J gene is TRBJ2-1, the V gene TRBV5-1, with D possibly being TRBD1 (6 bases). V was cut by 1 base and J by 0 bases, with 11 bases left in between. This CDR3 has 16 residues. From germline, CDR1 is SGHRS and CDR2 YFSETQ. This CDR3 reads CASSLWDTLSYNEQFF. The CDR3 nucleotides read TGCGCCAGCAGCTTGTGGGACACACTCTCCTACAATGAGCAGTTCTTC.

This rearrangement joins TRBV2 to TRBJ2-3, with D unclear. CDR3 length: 14 amino acids. Germline lookup yields CDR1 SNHLY and CDR2 FYNNEI. With 3 bases removed from V and 1 base from J, the gap between germline ends came to 8 bases. CDR3 bases: TGTGCCAGCAGTGACGCGGAGCGCACAGATACGCAGTATTTT. As protein: CASSDAERTDTQYF.

This chain joins TRBV9 and TRBJ2-3; 7 bases match TRBD2. CDR1 is SGDLS, CDR2 YYNGEE, per germline. The V and J ends lost 3 bases and 0 bases, in that order; junction bases with no gene match: 1. The CDR3 consists of 14 residues. The CDR3 protein is CASSGRGSTDTQYF. The CDR3 DNA reads TGTGCCAGCAGCGGGCGGGGGAGCACAGATACGCAGTATTTT.

This clone is a singleton in its sample. V gene TRBV13 combines with J gene TRBJ2-2, with TRBD2 matching 15 bases. Per germline, CDR1 PRHDT and CDR2 FYEKMQ (reference sequence). The CDR3 runs 18 residues. Unmatched junction bases numbered 7, after V lost 5 bases and J lost 3 bases. DNA of the CDR3: TGTGCCAGCAGCCCAGGAGGGACTAGCGGGGGGCACACCGGGGAGCTGTTTTTT. Amino acids: CASSPGGTSGGHTGELFF.

The chain is built from TRBV5-1 and TRBJ1-5, with D hard to call. This CDR3 contains 13 residues. Germline V gene data show CDR1 as SGHRS and CDR2 as YFSETQ. V was clipped by 5 bases and J by 3 bases, with 9 bases between them. The CDR3 bases are TGCGCCAGCAGATCAGGACTCAATCAGCCCCAGCATTTT. Its translation: CASRSGLNQPQHF.

The rearrangement uses TRBV28 and TRBJ2-7; D uncertain. Germline V lookup: CDR1 MDHEN, CDR2 SYDVKM. The V gene lost 5 bases and the J gene lost 5 bases, with 13 bases spanning the gap. The CDR3 runs to 13 residues. The CDR3 nucleotides read TGTGCCAGCAGTCCATATGGGCCCGACGAGCAGTACTTC. Its translation is CASSPYGPDEQYF.

On this clone itself: The limits of the CDR3 on the DNA are not certain, so only TCRdb's listed CDR3 is given. J is TRBJ2-7 and V is TRBV25-1; the DNA was not used to check the table's D call, TRBD1. The CDR3 length is 11 residues, termini included. The V gene's germline CDR1 is MGHDK and CDR2 SYGVNS. The CDR3 region is CASRVGVGIYF.

The CDR3 region has the DNA TGTGCCAGCACCTATGCTAGCGGGGGGAACCAAAACACCGGGGAGCTGTTTTTT. It encodes CASTYASGGNQNTGELFF. The V gene is TRBV9, the J gene TRBJ2-2; 11 bases line up with TRBD2. CDR3 length: 18 residues. Trimming at V came to 6 bases and at J to 2 bases, leaving 12 bases not matched to a gene. The germline V gene has CDR1 SGDLS and CDR2 YYNGEE.

The CDR3 loop reads CASTAHLLKNTEAFF. The CDR3 bases are TGTGCCAGCACCGCCCATTTACTAAAGAACACTGAAGCTTTCTTT. The rearrangement uses TRBV6-1 and TRBJ1-1; unclear D gene. CDR1 is MNHNS, CDR2 SASEGT, per germline. The CDR3 has 15 residues. V was cut by 7 bases and J by 1 base, with 16 bases left in between.

The J gene is TRBJ2-1, the V gene TRBV5-6; 7 positions match TRBD1. The germline V gene encodes CDR1 SGHDT and CDR2 YYEEEE. The V and J ends lost 0 bases and 10 bases, in that order; junction bases with no gene match: 7. This CDR3 spans 14 amino acids. The CDR3 DNA is TGTGCCAGCAGCTTGGTTTACAGGGGTGGCGAGCAGTTCTTC. Protein: CASSLVYRGGEQFF.

This clone was seen once. The V call is TRBV7-9, the J call TRBJ2-3; 11 nucleotides match TRBD1. V lost 4 bases, J lost 3 bases, and 6 bases stayed unmatched. The V gene's germline CDR1 is SEHNR and CDR2 FQNEAQ (reference sequence). The CDR3 has 16 amino acids. CDR3 sequence reads: CASSSGGQGVTDTQYF. CDR3 nucleotides: TGTGCCAGCAGCTCGGGGGGACAGGGGGTAACAGATACGCAGTATTTT.

This sequence joins TRBV4-1 and TRBJ1-3; D unclear. Germline lookup yields CDR1 MGHRA and CDR2 YSYEKL. V was clipped by 3 bases and J by 0 bases, with 6 bases between them. The CDR3 sequence is 14 residues long. As DNA, the CDR3 is TGCGCCAGCAGCCATTTGCGCTCTGGAAACACCATATATTTT. Translating it yields CASSHLRSGNTIYF.

V gene TRBV6-1 combines with J gene TRBJ2-7; D possibly corresponds to TRBD2 (6 bases). The CDR3 consists of 13 residues. Germline V gene sequence: CDR1 MNHNS, CDR2 SASEGT. Trimming cost V 0 bases and J 7 bases, with 10 bases left between them. The CDR3 DNA is TGTGCCAGCAGTGAAGCGGGAGGTTTAGAGCAGTACTTC. Translated: CASSEAGGLEQYF.

This chain uses TRBV9 with TRBJ2-1; 7 bases are a match to TRBD1. CDR1 and CDR2 (germline): SGDLS, YYNGEE. Losses at the gene ends were 7 bases for V and 2 bases for J; bases not matched to a gene: 6. The CDR3 has 14 residues. This CDR3 reads CASGKQGTYNEQFF. CDR3 DNA: TGTGCCAGCGGAAAACAGGGGACCTACAATGAGCAGTTCTTC.

This clone was observed a single time. In DNA form, the CDR3 reads TGTGCCAGCAGTTCCGGGACAGCTACATTGAAACTGTTTTTT. Translating gives CASSSGTATLKLFF. V and J are TRBV19 and TRBJ1-4; 7 bases line up with TRBD1. Germline values: CDR1 LNHDA, CDR2 SQIVND (reference sequence). With V trimmed by 9 bases and J by 11 bases, 15 bases remained unmatched. This CDR3 spans 14 amino acids.